The 32 T cell receptor beta chains reported below all come from one sample, sequenced in a study of T cell repertoires in cytomegalovirus infection. One entry per CDR3 protein, called by TCRdb with MiXCR from the reads. The sample records 200,000 to 300,000 distinct CDR3 sequences, approximately 7% being singletons. Input material: PBMCs. The receptors come from a human donor in good health (CMV status not recorded). Some clones in this sample may be carry-over from other donors' samples.

The V and J genes are TRBV28 and TRBJ2-5; 7 nucleotides match TRBD2. Germline V CDR1 and CDR2: MDHEN, SYDVKM. The CDR3 runs 15 residues. After removal of 7 bases from V and 1 base from J, the junction contained 9 bases not matched to a gene. The CDR3 DNA reads TGTGCCAGCACCTCGGGCTCTAGCGGCCAAGAGACCCAGTACTTC. The encoded protein is CASTSGSSGQETQYF.

Ten or more counts support this clonotype. This chain links TRBV20-1 with TRBJ1-2; D might be TRBD1 (5 bases). Per germline, CDR1 DFQATT and CDR2 SNEGSKA (reference sequence). This CDR3 has 15 amino acids. Trimming removed 5 bases at V and 0 bases at J, with 16 bases between. CDR3 coding DNA: TGCAGTGCTTTAAGAGGGGAAGCGACTAACTATGGCTACACCTTC. This gives the protein CSALRGEATNYGYTF.

The sample holds many counts of this clonotype. The chain has TRBV12-3 or TRBV12-4 and TRBJ2-3, with a tentative D call TRBD2 (6 bases). V was pared by 7 bases and J by 0 bases, with 11 bases between. The CDR3 consists of 14 residues. CDR3: CASTGASSTDTQYF. The CDR3 coding sequence is TGTGCCAGCACGGGAGCGTCTAGCACAGATACGCAGTATTTT.

Many counts were recorded for this clonotype. The chain carries TRBV11-2 and TRBJ2-1; TRBD2 aligns across 12 bases. After removal of 5 bases from V and 6 bases from J, the junction contained 8 bases not matched to a gene. Germline V CDR1 and CDR2: SGHAT, FQNNGV. The CDR3 runs to 16 residues. CDR3 DNA: TGTGCCAGCAGCACCGCTAGCGGGGGGGCCTCCAATGAGCAGTTCTTC. This codes for CASSTASGGASNEQFF.

V is TRBV20-1 and J is TRBJ2-7; TRBD1 agrees at 9 bases. V trimming: 6 bases; J trimming: 5 bases; junction bases outside the gene matches: 14. In germline, CDR1 is DFQATT, CDR2 SNEGSKA (reference sequence). This CDR3 has 15 residues. The CDR3 protein is CSATPWTGVGDEQYF. The CDR3 DNA sequence: TGCAGTGCCACCCCCTGGACAGGGGTTGGTGACGAGCAGTACTTC.

This clonotype was detected only a few times. This chain joins TRBV24-1 and TRBJ2-3; 9 bases map to TRBD2. V shed 7 bases, J shed 6 bases, and the junction held 7 bases outside the gene matches. This CDR3 contains 14 residues. CDR1 is KGHDR, CDR2 SFDVKD, per germline. The CDR3 is CATSAGGAWDTQYF. The CDR3 nucleotides are TGTGCCACCAGCGCGGGGGGGGCCTGGGATACGCAGTATTTT.

This clonotype was detected only a few times. V usage is TRBV28 and J usage is TRBJ2-3, with D uncertain. V lost 6 bases and J lost 3, with 4 bases in between. This CDR3 has 11 amino acids. Germline CDR1 reads MDHEN; CDR2 reads SYDVKM. The DNA for the CDR3 is TGTGCCAGCAGGTCTACAGATACGCAGTATTTT. Its translation: CASRSTDTQYF.

This clonotype has a count of ten or more. The gene calls are TRBV3-1 and TRBJ1-2, with 8 nucleotides matching TRBD1. Trimming cost V 1 base and J 7 bases; bases outside gene matches: 11. The germline V gene encodes CDR1 LGHDT and CDR2 YNNKEL (reference sequence). The CDR3 is made up of 16 amino acids. This CDR3 is CASSQVPGTGKSGYTF. CDR3 bases: TGTGCCAGCAGCCAAGTCCCCGGGACAGGCAAAAGTGGCTACACCTTC.

This rearrangement joins TRBV12-3 or TRBV12-4 to TRBJ2-1; TRBD2 aligns across 12 bases. The ends lost 5 bases at V and 4 bases at J; junction bases unmatched: 18. This CDR3 has 20 residues. CDR3 in amino acids: CASSPSTSGGPRHLYNEQFF. In DNA, the CDR3 is TGTGCCAGCAGTCCAAGCACTAGCGGGGGGCCCCGGCACCTTTACAATGAGCAGTTCTTC.

To note about this clonotype: A read error is possible here, since a much larger clone lies one base away. The chain has TRBV7-2 and TRBJ2-5; D is perhaps TRBD2 (7 bases). CDR3 length equals 15 residues. In germline, CDR1 is SGHTA, CDR2 FQGNSA. The CDR3 loop reads CASSLVVGGLETRYF. CDR3 in DNA: TGTGCCAGCAGCTTAGTAGTGGGGGGGCTGGAGACCCGGTACTTC.

This clonotype was observed at least ten times. The chain joins TRBV7-9 to TRBJ1-1, with a possible D match to TRBD1 (6 bases). The CDR3 consists of 17 residues. The germline V and J ends were trimmed by 3 bases and 2 bases, with 19 bases remaining between them. The V gene's germline CDR1 is SEHNR and CDR2 FQNEAQ (reference sequence). DNA for the CDR3: TGTGCCAGCAGCTTGACAGGCAGATTAGAGGATAACACTGAAGCTTTCTTT. Translating it yields CASSLTGRLEDNTEAFF. Full variable domain (remainder filled in from reference TRBV7-9 and TRBJ1-1): DTGVSQNPRHKITKRGQNVTFRCDPISEHNRLYWYRQTLGQGPEFLTYFQNEAQLEKSRLLSDRFSAERPKGSFSTLEIQRTEQGDSAMYLCASSLTGRLEDNTEAFFGQGTRLTVV.

This clonotype was counted ten times or more. The chain combines TRBV7-8 with TRBJ1-1; perhaps TRBD1 as D (5 bases). From germline, CDR1 is SGHVS and CDR2 FQNEAQ. Trimming left V 3 bases short and J 4 bases short, with 12 bases between. CDR3 length: 14 residues. In DNA form, the CDR3 reads TGTGCCAGCAGCTTTAGAGGGGTTGGCACTGAAGCTTTCTTT. It encodes CASSFRGVGTEAFF.

This clonotype was seen repeatedly, ten times or more. The CDR3 protein is CASLHTDHYGYTF. CDR3 nucleotides: TGTGCCAGCCTTCACACTGATCACTATGGCTACACCTTC. This sequence joins TRBV12-3 or TRBV12-4 and TRBJ1-2; D is unresolved. Trimming removed 8 bases from V and 3 bases from J, with 13 bases in between. CDR3 length equals 13 residues.

This clonotype has a count of ten or more. This chain connects TRBV7-2 to TRBJ2-1, with 8 bases identical to TRBD2. The CDR3 runs to 14 residues. V was clipped by 4 bases and J by 6 bases; unmatched bases: 5. Germline CDR1 reads SGHTA; CDR2 reads FQGNSA. DNA for the CDR3: TGTGCCAGCAGCTCAGGACTAGCATCCAATGAGCAGTTCTTC. It is translated as CASSSGLASNEQFF.

This CDR3 reads CASSLALASYEQYF. CDR3 sequence (DNA): TGTGCCAGCAGCTTAGCCTTGGCCTCCTACGAGCAGTACTTC. The chain uses TRBV7-2 and TRBJ2-7; D gene uncertain. This CDR3 has 14 residues. In germline, CDR1 is SGHTA, CDR2 FQGNSA. Trimming removed 0 bases at V and 0 bases at J, with 6 bases between. Supplemented by reference TRBV7-2 and TRBJ2-7, the full variable domain reads GAGVSQSPSNKVTEKGKDVELRCDPISGHTALYWYRQSLGQGLEFLIYFQGNSAPDKSGLPSDRFSAERTGGSVSTLTIQRTQQEDSAVYLCASSLALASYEQYFGPGTRLTVT.

This clonotype was seen many times. The CDR3 spells CASSAQGALGELFF. CDR3 nucleotide sequence: TGTGCCAGCAGCGCACAGGGGGCGCTGGGGGAGCTGTTTTTT. The rearrangement joins TRBV7-2 to TRBJ2-2; the match to TRBD1 covers 9 bases. V gave up 5 bases and J gave up 8 bases; unmatched junction bases: 6. This CDR3 region has 14 residues. Germline CDR1 reads SGHTA; CDR2 reads FQGNSA.

This clonotype came up many times. The rearrangement links TRBV6-2 or TRBV6-3 to TRBJ1-1; a weak D match, TRBD1 (5 bases). V lost 8 bases and J 4 bases, leaving 11 bases between the germline ends. Per germline, CDR1 MNHEY and CDR2 SVGEGT. The CDR3 has 12 residues. CDR3 DNA: TGTGCCAGCCGTTCGACAGTCACTGAAGCTTTCTTT. It yields the protein CASRSTVTEAFF.

This chain links TRBV4-3 with TRBJ2-3, with TRBD2 matching 8 bases. V was clipped by 0 bases and J by 1 base; unmatched bases: 0. Germline CDR1 reads LGHNA; CDR2 reads YSLEER. The CDR3 spans 15 residues. The CDR3 reads CASSQETSGTDTQYF. CDR3 nucleotides: TGCGCCAGCAGCCAAGAGACTAGCGGCACAGATACGCAGTATTTT.

This clonotype was observed at least ten times. This chain uses TRBV20-1 with TRBJ2-7, with D possibly called TRBD1 or TRBD2 (5 bases each). Germline CDR1 and CDR2: DFQATT and SNEGSKA (reference sequence). Deletions cut 5 bases from V and 5 bases from J, with 16 bases between. CDR3 length: 13 amino acids. CDR3 DNA sequence: TGCAGTGCTCCAGGGAGCCGGGAAAACGAGCAGTACTTC. Amino acid sequence: CSAPGSRENEQYF.

V usage is TRBV30 and J usage is TRBJ1-1; 9 nucleotides agree with TRBD1. V lost 0 bases, J lost 11 bases, and 1 base stayed unmatched. This CDR3 spans 11 amino acids. The germline V gene has CDR1 GTSNPN and CDR2 SVGIG (reference sequence). In DNA, the CDR3 is TGTGCCTGGAGTGTACAGGGGGCCGCTTTCTTT. It translates to CAWSVQGAAFF.

CDR3 sequence (DNA): TGCAGTGCTAGAGATATCGCCAGGGCCCAGTCACCCCTCCACTTT. This sequence encodes CSARDIARAQSPLHF. The chain links TRBV20-1 to TRBJ1-6, with D perhaps matching TRBD1 (5 bases). Germline CDR1 DFQATT, CDR2 SNEGSKA (reference sequence). Deletions cut 0 bases from V and 10 bases from J, with 16 bases between. The CDR3 runs 15 residues.

This clonotype was detected a few times. The chain has TRBV7-9 and TRBJ1-1; 12 nucleotides match TRBD1. The germline V gene encodes CDR1 SEHNR and CDR2 FQNEAQ (reference sequence). V was clipped by 5 bases and J by 4 bases; unmatched bases: 5. The CDR3 covers 15 residues. The CDR3 bases are TGTGCCAGCAGCCAGGGACAGGGGGCCGTCACTGAAGCTTTCTTT. Translation gives CASSQGQGAVTEAFF.

The sample holds many counts of this clonotype. The chain uses TRBV28 and TRBJ2-2; 7 nucleotides align to TRBD2. The junction had 11 bases not matched to a gene; V was cut back by 6 bases and J by 4 bases. CDR3 length equals 16 residues. The germline V gene encodes CDR1 MDHEN and CDR2 SYDVKM. This chain's CDR3 is CASRRSGDGGTGELFF. CDR3 DNA sequence: TGTGCCAGCAGGAGGAGCGGGGACGGCGGCACCGGGGAGCTGTTTTTT.

This clonotype was found a few times. The DNA for the CDR3 is TGTGCCAGCAGTTATGGACAGGGTCGTGTGACTGAAGCTTTCTTT. Translation gives CASSYGQGRVTEAFF. The chain combines TRBV6-2 or TRBV6-3 with TRBJ1-1; 8 bases agree with TRBD1. The germline V gene has CDR1 MNHEY and CDR2 SVGEGT. V was pared by 3 bases and J by 5 bases, with 8 bases of the junction left unmatched. This CDR3 has 15 residues.

This clonotype was recorded at least ten times. J is TRBJ2-1 and V is TRBV7-2; 10 nucleotides align to TRBD2. Germline CDR1 and CDR2: SGHTA and FQGNSA. The length of the CDR3 is 16 residues. The ends lost 2 bases at V and 4 bases at J; junction bases unmatched: 5. Written as DNA, the CDR3 is TGTGCCAGCAGCTTAAGCGGGGGGGCGTTTTACAATGAGCAGTTCTTC. This codes for CASSLSGGAFYNEQFF. The full variable domain, in which reference TRBV7-2 and TRBJ2-1 provide the parts outside the CDR3, is GAGVSQSPSNKVTEKGKDVELRCDPISGHTALYWYRQSLGQGLEFLIYFQGNSAPDKSGLPSDRFSAERTGGSVSTLTIQRTQQEDSAVYLCASSLSGGAFYNEQFFGPGTRLTVL.

This clonotype was counted ten times or more. V is TRBV7-9 and J is TRBJ1-1; D gene ambiguous. The length of the CDR3 is 16 residues. Trimming stripped 3 bases from V and 5 bases from J, with 19 bases between. The germline gives CDR1 SEHNR, CDR2 FQNEAQ (reference sequence). CDR3 nucleotides: TGTGCCAGCAGCTTCCCGGGCACGAGGGTGGGGACTGAAGCTTTCTTT. Protein sequence: CASSFPGTRVGTEAFF.

This clonotype was counted at least ten times. The genes are TRBV7-2 and TRBJ2-5; tentatively, D is TRBD1 or TRBD2 (5 bases each). This CDR3 is built from 16 residues. Germline V gene lookup returns CDR1 SGHTA and CDR2 FQGNSA. V lost 5 bases and J lost 5, with 21 bases in between. CDR3 sequence reads: CASSLLRGVGSETQYF. The CDR3 nucleotides read TGTGCCAGCAGCCTCCTCCGGGGCGTTGGGAGTGAGACCCAGTACTTC.

This clonotype was observed a few times. The gene calls are TRBV12-3 or TRBV12-4 and TRBJ1-3; D is uncertain. CDR3 length: 15 residues. The V gene lost 6 bases and the J gene lost 4 bases, with 16 bases spanning the gap. As DNA, the CDR3 is TGTGCCAGCAGCCACCACGGGTTGGCCGGAAACACCATATATTTT. Its translation is CASSHHGLAGNTIYF.

This chain uses TRBV24-1 with TRBJ2-1; the D is unclear. The CDR3 extends over 13 amino acids. The V end was cut by 2 bases, the J end by 4 bases, with 5 bases between. Germline V gene sequence: CDR1 KGHDR, CDR2 SFDVKD. This chain's CDR3 is CATSDSGYNEQFF. The CDR3 bases are TGTGCCACCAGTGATTCCGGATACAATGAGCAGTTCTTC.

This clonotype was detected many times. The chain couples TRBV30 to TRBJ2-7, with 7 bases that match TRBD1. Germline V gives CDR1 GTSNPN, CDR2 SVGIG (reference sequence). There are 13 residues in the CDR3. The V gene end was trimmed by 4 bases and the J gene end by 4 bases; junction bases not matched to a gene: 7. CDR3 sequence: CAWNTGVGYEQYF. CDR3 bases: TGTGCCTGGAATACAGGGGTAGGGTACGAGCAGTACTTC.

The sample holds a few counts of this clonotype. The chain joins TRBV7-2 to TRBJ1-6; 9 bases align to TRBD1. Trimming removed 4 bases from V and 9 bases from J; junction bases left unmatched: 7. From germline, CDR1 is SGHTA and CDR2 FQGNSA. The CDR3 covers 15 residues. DNA for the CDR3: TGTGCCAGCAGCTCCCAACCGGGACAGGGTTCACCCCTCCACTTT. It codes for CASSSQPGQGSPLHF.

In its sample, this clonotype was seen a few times. The rearrangement joins TRBV9 to TRBJ1-1; 8 bases are shared with TRBD1. Germline V gene lookup returns CDR1 SGDLS and CDR2 YYNGEE. The CDR3 loop spans 16 amino acids. Germline trimming cut 0 bases from V and 1 base from J; bases unmatched to any gene: 5. For the CDR3, the DNA is TGTGCCAGCAGCGTAGCGGGGGACAGGCAGAACACTGAAGCTTTCTTT. Protein product: CASSVAGDRQNTEAFF. Combining the CDR3 with reference TRBV9 and TRBJ1-1 gives the whole variable domain DSGVTQTPKHLITATGQRVTLRCSPRSGDLSVYWYQQSLDQGLQFLIQYYNGEERAKGNILERFSAQQFPDLHSELNLSSLELGDSALYFCASSVAGDRQNTEAFFGQGTRLTVV.